One sample yielded the 24 T cell receptor beta chains listed below, sequenced in a study of blood T cell repertoires in COVID-19. Clones were read by immunoSEQ multiplex PCR, and TCRdb kept only the in-frame ones, dropping some. The repertoire holds 88,000 or so clones, with around 75% as singletons. The sample consisted of peripheral blood. These receptors were obtained from a human donor in a cohort sampled during active COVID-19.

This clone was picked up one time. At the DNA level, this CDR3 is encoded by other sequences in the same sample as well. The genes are TRBV7-3 and TRBJ2-5; 13 positions match TRBD2. The CDR3 is made up of 15 amino acids. The J segment lost 5 bases and the V segment lost 5 bases, leaving 5 bases of the junction unmatched. Germline CDR1 reads SGHTA; CDR2 reads FQGTGA. CDR3 nucleotides: TGTGCCAGCAGCCCCGGACTAGCGGGAGAGGAGACCCAGTACTTC. Its protein product is CASSPGLAGEETQYF.

This clone was detected only once. Written as DNA, the CDR3 is TGCACCAGCAGAGTCTACGCAACTAATGAAAAACTGTTTTTT. Amino acid sequence: CTSRVYATNEKLFF. This chain joins TRBV1 and TRBJ1-4. TRBV1 is shown as a pseudogene. The CDR3 loop spans 14 amino acids.

The chain couples TRBV7-9 to TRBJ2-7, with 9 positions matching TRBD1. The CDR3 loop spans 14 amino acids. The ends lost 4 bases at V and 6 bases at J; junction bases unmatched: 7. The germline V gene encodes CDR1 SEHNR and CDR2 FQNEAQ (reference sequence). CDR3 DNA sequence: TGTGCCAGCAGCTACCCGGGACAGGGCCTCGAGCAGTACTTC. Protein: CASSYPGQGLEQYF.

The V and J genes are TRBV19 and TRBJ1-4, with TRBD1 matching over 10 bases. Trimming at V came to 7 bases and at J to 4 bases, leaving 6 bases not matched to a gene. Germline V gene lookup returns CDR1 LNHDA and CDR2 SQIVND (reference sequence). The CDR3 spans 15 residues. The CDR3 DNA reads TGTGCCAGTATTGACAGGGGGCGGAATAATGAAAAACTGTTTTTT. Translating it yields CASIDRGRNNEKLFF.

CDR3 in DNA: TGTGCCAGCAGTACGGGGGCGGGAGGGCCTACAGATACGCAGTATTTT. Translated, it gives CASSTGAGGPTDTQYF. The chain links TRBV28 to TRBJ2-3; 9 bases match TRBD2. V shed 5 bases, J shed 3 bases, and the junction held 9 bases outside the gene matches. The CDR3 is 16 amino acids. Looked up from germline, CDR1 is MDHEN and CDR2 is SYDVKM.

This chain links TRBV5-4 with TRBJ2-5; D gene uncertain. The CDR3 loop spans 14 amino acids. Germline V gene lookup returns CDR1 SGHNT and CDR2 YYREEE (reference sequence). Trimming stripped 0 bases from V and 2 bases from J, with 8 bases between. The CDR3 loop is CASSLDLSQETQYF. The CDR3 DNA sequence: TGTGCCAGCAGCTTGGACCTATCACAAGAGACCCAGTACTTC.

A note on this clone: An end of the junction differs from the germline gene, which may be a read error. This chain connects TRBV6-5 to TRBJ1-4; maybe TRBD1 (6 bases). Germline V lookup: CDR1 MNHEY, CDR2 SVGAGI. CDR3 size: 12 residues. CDR3 sequence: CAGRGANEKLFF. The CDR3 bases are TGTGCCGGCAGGGGAGCTAATGAAAAACTGTTTTTT.

The V and J genes are TRBV7-6 and TRBJ2-2; 11 bases are shared with TRBD2. This CDR3 is 18 amino acids long. Germline V CDR1 and CDR2: SGHVS, FNYEAQ. J gave up 0 bases and V 1 base, and 4 bases lay outside the gene matches. CDR3 amino acids: CASSLVLAGGTNTGELFF. The DNA of the CDR3 is TGTGCCAGCAGCTTAGTGCTAGCGGGAGGCACGAACACCGGGGAGCTGTTTTTT.

CDR3 nucleotide sequence: TGTGCCAGCAGTGAGTCAGGACAGTCCTACGAGCAGTACTTC. Residues: CASSESGQSYEQYF. The chain carries TRBV6-4 and TRBJ2-7; D perhaps matches TRBD1 (6 bases). Trimming left V 3 bases short and J 1 base short, with 10 bases between. CDR1 and CDR2 (germline): MRHNA, SNTAGT. This CDR3 has 14 residues.

This clone is large. This chain connects TRBV2 to TRBJ2-2; a weak D match, TRBD2 (5 bases). The V end lost 4 bases, the J end lost 7 bases, and 10 bases lay between the germline ends. Germline V CDR1 and CDR2: SNHLY, FYNNEI. The CDR3 loop spans 13 amino acids. CDR3 in amino acids: CASSGTEGGELFF. As DNA, the CDR3 is TGTGCCAGCAGTGGGACCGAGGGCGGGGAGCTGTTTTTT.

The chain recombines TRBV9 with TRBJ2-3, with TRBD2 matching 14 bases. J was trimmed by 5 bases and V by 1 base; bases with no gene match: 18. Germline V CDR1 and CDR2: SGDLS, YYNGEE. This CDR3 spans 21 amino acids. For the CDR3, the DNA is TGTGCCAGCAGCGTACCCCTCAGAGAAGGGACTAGCGGGAGATTGGGAGATACGCAGTATTTT. It codes for CASSVPLREGTSGRLGDTQYF.

J is TRBJ1-1 and V is TRBV10-1, with D possibly TRBD1 on 5 matching bases. Germline CDR1 and CDR2: WNHNN and SYGVQD (reference sequence). CDR3 size: 14 residues. Deletions cut 2 bases from V and 8 bases from J, with 15 bases between. CDR3 loop: CASSEEPRRGEAFF. CDR3 in DNA: TGCGCCAGCAGTGAGGAGCCTCGCCGGGGGGAAGCTTTCTTT.

This CDR3 is CASSQEVGQGETQYF. DNA for the CDR3: TGTGCCAGCAGCCAAGAGGTCGGGCAGGGGGAGACCCAGTACTTC. This sequence joins TRBV14 and TRBJ2-5, with TRBD1 as a possible D gene (6 bases). CDR1 and CDR2 from the germline V gene are SGHDN and FVKESK. The length of the CDR3 is 15 residues. V was clipped by 0 bases and J by 5 bases, with 13 bases between them. Drawing the rest from reference TRBV14 and TRBJ2-5, the complete variable domain is EAGVTQFPSHSVIEKGQTVTLRCDPISGHDNLYWYRRVMGKEIKFLLHFVKESKQDESGMPNNRFLAERTGGTYSTLKVQPAELEDSGVYFCASSQEVGQGETQYFGPGTRLLVL.

With regard to this clone: At one end, the junction sequence differs from germline, possibly due to a read error. The chain recombines TRBV4-1 with TRBJ1-5; D remains unclear. Germline V gene sequence: CDR1 MGHRA, CDR2 YSYEKL. CDR3 length: 14 residues. CDR3 sequence: CASSQDSSYQPQHF. The CDR3 DNA reads as TGCGCCAGCAGCCAAGATTCTAGCTATCAGCCCCAGCATTTT.

This clone appeared a single time. The rearrangement links TRBV27 to TRBJ1-4; tentatively, D is TRBD1 (5 bases). The ends were cut back, 6 bases at V and 0 bases at J, with 14 bases in the middle. The germline gives CDR1 MNHEY, CDR2 SMNVEV (reference sequence). The CDR3 contains 16 residues. CDR3 amino acids: CASRGLETATNEKLFF. The CDR3 DNA is TGTGCCAGCAGGGGGCTTGAGACCGCAACTAATGAAAAACTGTTTTTT.

This clone was detected only once. The chain employs TRBV5-1 and TRBJ1-1; TRBD1 aligns across 9 bases. Germline trimming cut 4 bases from V and 6 bases from J; bases unmatched to any gene: 4. The CDR3 covers 13 residues. The germline CDR1 and CDR2 sequences are SGHRS and YFSETQ. CDR3 amino acids: CASSTGQGAEAFF. As DNA, the CDR3 is TGCGCCAGCAGCACGGGACAGGGAGCTGAAGCTTTCTTT.

DNA of the CDR3: TGTGCCAGCAGCCAGATAGCGGGAGCGGGGGAGACCCAGTACTTC. Protein product: CASSQIAGAGETQYF. J is TRBJ2-5 and V is TRBV5-6, with 9 bases that match TRBD2. V lost 4 bases and J lost 5; bases outside the gene matches: 9. Germline V gene lookup returns CDR1 SGHDT and CDR2 YYEEEE. The CDR3 runs 15 residues.

This clone was observed once. The genes are TRBV25-1 and TRBJ2-1; 7 bases are shared with TRBD1. Germline trimming cut 1 base from V and 2 bases from J; bases unmatched to any gene: 8. Germline V lookup: CDR1 MGHDK, CDR2 SYGVNS. The CDR3 runs 17 residues. In DNA form, the CDR3 reads TGTGCCAGCAGTGAATGGGGTGACAGGGCCGCCTACAATGAGCAGTTCTTC. Its translation is CASSEWGDRAAYNEQFF.

This chain uses TRBV5-1 with TRBJ1-2; 9 nucleotides agree with TRBD1. CDR3 size: 18 residues. The V gene's germline CDR1 is SGHRS and CDR2 YFSETQ. Trimming cost V 4 bases and J 2 bases; bases outside gene matches: 15. The CDR3 sequence is CASSDWTGANLINYGYTF. The CDR3 DNA reads as TGCGCCAGCAGCGACTGGACAGGGGCGAATCTAATAAACTATGGCTACACCTTC.

As concerns this clone: The junction differs from germline at one of its ends, possibly a read error. The chain uses TRBV20-1 and TRBJ1-1; D call uncertain. Looked up from germline, CDR1 is DFQATT and CDR2 is SNEGSKA (reference sequence). The length of the CDR3 is 11 residues. Here the CDR3 reads CSARPDGGPVF. CDR3 in DNA: TGCAGTGCTAGACCCGACGGAGGACCTGTCTTT.

V usage is TRBV19 and J usage is TRBJ2-1; 8 nucleotides line up with TRBD1. J lost 4 bases, V lost 5 bases, and 10 bases had no gene match. Germline assignment: CDR1 LNHDA and CDR2 SQIVND (reference sequence). The CDR3 runs 16 residues. The CDR3 region has the DNA TGTGCCAGTAGTTTACGGACAGGGAGGACGTACAATGAGCAGTTCTTC. Translated, it gives CASSLRTGRTYNEQFF.

The chain combines TRBV5-1 with TRBJ2-7, with 7 bases fitting TRBD1. CDR3 size: 14 residues. Germline V gives CDR1 SGHRS, CDR2 YFSETQ. V was clipped by 4 bases and J by 4 bases; unmatched bases: 8. CDR3 nucleotides: TGCGCCAGCAGCCCGACAGGGAAGAGGTACGAGCAGTACTTC. Its protein product is CASSPTGKRYEQYF.

Worth noting for this clone: The junction does not match germline at one end; this may be a read error. V and J are TRBV2 and TRBJ1-2; D not resolved. The CDR3 length is 14 residues. The germline V gene has CDR1 SNHLY and CDR2 FYNNEI. The CDR3 reads CASREGPQIYGYTF. CDR3 nucleotide sequence: TGTGCCAGCAGAGAAGGGCCGCAAATCTATGGCTACACCTTC.

This clone showed up just a few times. The gene calls are TRBV18 and TRBJ1-1; D gene ambiguous. The V end lost 6 bases, the J end lost 3 bases, and 17 bases lay between the germline ends. Looked up from germline, CDR1 is KGHSH and CDR2 is LQKENI. The CDR3 contains 15 residues. The CDR3 bases are TGTGCCAGCTCTCTAGACATCTCCGGGGACACTGAAGCTTTCTTT. Translated, it gives CASSLDISGDTEAFF.